The text below deals with one T cell receptor (beta chain). Its antigen is unknown. Qualities for individual bases were not recorded, and no much larger clone is one base off. CDR3 length: 15 amino acids, cysteine to phenylalanine. Here the CDR3 DNA is all that survives: 45 bases in frame from base 1. Relative to germline, V is missing 1 base and J is missing 4 bases, with 2 bases of the junction outside any gene match. For CDR1 and CDR2, the germline V gene lists MGHRA and YSYEKL. The library was obtained by the immunoSEQ multiplex PCR assay. TCRdb obtained this table from immuneACCESS and retained in-frame rearrangements with V and J assigned. These tables miss some clones; where compared with another copy, unresolved V genes account for less than half of the shortfall, and the remainder is unexplained. The sample table shows fewer than 70,000 clones, and 85% to 95% are seen once. The ten largest clones represent roughly 3.2% of the sample.

The sample belongs to a study of T cell changes during pregnancy in multiple sclerosis (dated by TCRdb to the late 2010s). Background for the entire study: The study examined how the T cell repertoire changed over the course of pregnancy in women with multiple sclerosis.

The sample consisted of CD8+ T cells from peripheral blood mononuclear cells, taken in the third trimester of pregnancy. The sequence came from a female donor in good health, enrolled as a control in a pregnancy study. This receptor chain uses TRBV4-1 and TRBJ1-1; 11 bases in the middle match TRBD1. The bases are TGCGCCAGCAGCCAAGCCGGGACAGGGGGCACTGAAGCTTTCTTT. Protein translation: CASSQAGTGGTEAFF.